One and the same sample provided the 9 T cell receptor beta chains below, sequenced in a study of monozygotic twins with inflammatory bowel disease. From the 5' RACE reads, TCRdb lists one entry per CDR3 protein and no DNA. The table for this sample gives around 140,000 distinct CDR3 sequences. Sequencing was done on a sample of blood. These receptors came from a human donor with ulcerative colitis or Crohn's disease, or a healthy co-twin of an affected twin (not recorded which).

The chain combines TRBV5-8 with TRBJ2-3. The CDR3 has 14 amino acids. CDR1 and CDR2 from the germline V gene are SGHTS and YDEGEE. The chain's CDR3 is CASSVDSPADTQYF.

V gene TRBV5-1 combines with J gene TRBJ1-2; no DNA is available, so the TRBD1 call from TCRdb remains unchecked. Germline V gene sequence: CDR1 SGHRS, CDR2 YFSETQ. There are 14 residues in the CDR3. Here the CDR3 reads CASSREGGGYGYTF.

This chain joins TRBV5-8 and TRBJ2-1; the D call of TRBD1 rests on TCRdb alone, since no DNA is present to check it. This CDR3 has 17 amino acids. Germline CDR1 SGHTS, CDR2 YDEGEE. CDR3 loop: CASSRLPGAISYNEQFF.

This chain uses TRBV6-1 with TRBJ2-2. The CDR3 totals 14 residues. In germline, CDR1 is MNHNS, CDR2 SASEGT. This CDR3 reads CASSDGVDTGELFF.

This sequence joins TRBV29-1 and TRBJ2-7; absent DNA, TCRdb's TRBD1 call cannot be checked. Germline CDR1 SQVTM, CDR2 ANQGSEA. This CDR3 is 14 amino acids long. The CDR3 loop reads CSAIDRDLSYEQYF.

The chain uses TRBV5-1 and TRBJ2-7; the D gene TCRdb calls, TRBD2, cannot be checked with no DNA. The length of the CDR3 is 16 residues. Per germline, CDR1 SGHRS and CDR2 YFSETQ. The chain's CDR3 is CASSPGTSGGANEQYF.

The chain recombines TRBV15 with TRBJ2-2. Germline CDR1 reads LNHNV; CDR2 reads YYDKDF (reference sequence). This CDR3 has 15 residues. CDR3 region: CATSRDIGNTGELFF.

J is TRBJ2-5 and V is TRBV18. The CDR3 length is 14 residues. In germline, CDR1 is KGHSH, CDR2 LQKENI. CDR3 sequence: CASSPSRTQETQYF.

This clonotype is classed as medium-sized by frequency. The chain combines TRBV6-6 with TRBJ2-3; absent DNA, TCRdb's TRBD1 call cannot be checked. Germline-derived CDR1 and CDR2 are MNHNY and SVGAGI (reference sequence). The CDR3 is 13 amino acids. CDR3 in amino acids: CASSPSEADTQYF.